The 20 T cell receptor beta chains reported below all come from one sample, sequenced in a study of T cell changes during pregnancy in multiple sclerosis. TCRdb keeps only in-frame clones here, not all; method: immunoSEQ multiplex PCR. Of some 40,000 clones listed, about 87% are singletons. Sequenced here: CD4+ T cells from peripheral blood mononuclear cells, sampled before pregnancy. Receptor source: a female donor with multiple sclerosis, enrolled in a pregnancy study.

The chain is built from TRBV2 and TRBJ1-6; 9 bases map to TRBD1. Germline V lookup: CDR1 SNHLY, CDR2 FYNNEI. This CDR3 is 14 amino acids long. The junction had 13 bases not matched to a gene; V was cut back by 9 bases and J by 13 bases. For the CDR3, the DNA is TGTGCCAGTTCCCCGGGACAGGGTGGGGTTCCCCTCCACTTT. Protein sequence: CASSPGQGGVPLHF.

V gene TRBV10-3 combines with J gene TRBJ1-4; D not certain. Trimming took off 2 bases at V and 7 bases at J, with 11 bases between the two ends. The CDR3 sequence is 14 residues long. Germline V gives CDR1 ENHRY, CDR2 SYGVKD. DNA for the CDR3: TGTGCCATCAGTGAGCGTCAAGAGCGTGAAAAACTGTTTTTT. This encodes CAISERQEREKLFF.

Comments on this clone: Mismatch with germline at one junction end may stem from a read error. DNA for the CDR3: TGTGCTAGCAGCAAGGGACTAGCATCAGATACGCAGTATTTT. This codes for CASSKGLASDTQYF. This chain links TRBV7-7 with TRBJ2-3; 9 bases agree with TRBD2. The germline gives CDR1 SSHAT, CDR2 FNYEAQ (reference sequence). This CDR3 region has 14 residues.

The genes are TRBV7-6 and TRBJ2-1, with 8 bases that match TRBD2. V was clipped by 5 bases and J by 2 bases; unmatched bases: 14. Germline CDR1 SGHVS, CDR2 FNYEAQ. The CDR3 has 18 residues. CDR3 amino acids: CASSPRTSTGRAYNEQFF. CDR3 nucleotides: TGTGCCAGCAGCCCCAGGACTAGCACCGGTAGGGCCTACAATGAGCAGTTCTTC.

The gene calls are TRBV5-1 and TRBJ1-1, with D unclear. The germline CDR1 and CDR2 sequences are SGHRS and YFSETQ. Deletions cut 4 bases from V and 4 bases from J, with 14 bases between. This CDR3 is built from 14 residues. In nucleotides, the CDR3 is TGCGCCAGCAGCAGGACGGGAATCGGCACTGAAGCTTTCTTT. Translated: CASSRTGIGTEAFF.

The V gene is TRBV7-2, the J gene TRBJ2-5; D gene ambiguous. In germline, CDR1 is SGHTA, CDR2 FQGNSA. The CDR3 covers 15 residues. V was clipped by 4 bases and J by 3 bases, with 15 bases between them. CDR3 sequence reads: CASSSSTVSEETQYF. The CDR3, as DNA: TGTGCCAGCAGCTCCTCGACTGTTAGTGAAGAGACCCAGTACTTC.

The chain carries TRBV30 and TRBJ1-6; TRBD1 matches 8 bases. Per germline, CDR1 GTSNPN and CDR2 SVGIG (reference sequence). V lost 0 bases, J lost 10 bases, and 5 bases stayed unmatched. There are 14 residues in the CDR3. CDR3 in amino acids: CAWSVGTGSSPLHF. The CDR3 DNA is TGTGCCTGGAGTGTGGGGACAGGCTCCTCACCCCTCCACTTT.

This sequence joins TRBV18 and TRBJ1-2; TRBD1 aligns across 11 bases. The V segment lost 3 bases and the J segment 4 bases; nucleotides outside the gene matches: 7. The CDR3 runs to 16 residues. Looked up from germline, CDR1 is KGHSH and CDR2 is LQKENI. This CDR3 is CASSPGQGGNGYGYTF. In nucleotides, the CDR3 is TGTGCCAGCTCACCGGGACAGGGGGGTAATGGCTATGGCTACACCTTC.

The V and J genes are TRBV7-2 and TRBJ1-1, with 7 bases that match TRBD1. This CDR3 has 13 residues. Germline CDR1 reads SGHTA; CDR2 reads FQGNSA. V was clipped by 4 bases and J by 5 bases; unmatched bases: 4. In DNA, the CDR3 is TGTGCCAGCAGCTCCGGGACAGTGACTGAAGCTTTCTTT. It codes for CASSSGTVTEAFF.

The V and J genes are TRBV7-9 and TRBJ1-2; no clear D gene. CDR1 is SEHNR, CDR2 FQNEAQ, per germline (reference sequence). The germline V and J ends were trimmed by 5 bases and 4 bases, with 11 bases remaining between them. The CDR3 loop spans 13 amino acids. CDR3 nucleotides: TGTGCCAGCAGCCCGGGTGAGGGCTATGGCTACACCTTC. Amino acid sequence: CASSPGEGYGYTF.

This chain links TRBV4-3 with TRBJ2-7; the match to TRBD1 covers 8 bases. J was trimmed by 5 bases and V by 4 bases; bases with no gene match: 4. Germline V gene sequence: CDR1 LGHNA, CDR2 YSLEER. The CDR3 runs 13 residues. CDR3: CASSRTGIHEQYF. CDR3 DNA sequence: TGCGCCAGCAGCCGGACAGGGATCCACGAGCAGTACTTC.

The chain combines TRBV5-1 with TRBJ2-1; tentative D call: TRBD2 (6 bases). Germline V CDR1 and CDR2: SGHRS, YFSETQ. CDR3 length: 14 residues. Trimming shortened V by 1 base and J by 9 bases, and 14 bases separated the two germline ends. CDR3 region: CASSLSGVGSEQFF. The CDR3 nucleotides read TGCGCCAGCAGCTTGTCGGGGGTAGGCAGTGAGCAGTTCTTC.

The CDR3 spells CASSLDQDYGYTF. In DNA, the CDR3 is TGTGCCAGCAGCTTGGACCAGGACTATGGCTACACCTTC. The chain is built from TRBV5-4 and TRBJ1-2; D gene ambiguous. The CDR3 covers 13 residues. V shed 0 bases and J shed 3 bases, with 6 bases lying between them. CDR1 and CDR2 (germline): SGHNT, YYREEE (reference sequence).

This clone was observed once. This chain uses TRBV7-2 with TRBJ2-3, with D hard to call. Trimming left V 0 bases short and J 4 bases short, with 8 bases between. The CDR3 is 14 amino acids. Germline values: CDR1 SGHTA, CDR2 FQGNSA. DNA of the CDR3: TGTGCCAGCAGCTTAGCAGCGACGGCAGATACGCAGTATTTT. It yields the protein CASSLAATADTQYF.

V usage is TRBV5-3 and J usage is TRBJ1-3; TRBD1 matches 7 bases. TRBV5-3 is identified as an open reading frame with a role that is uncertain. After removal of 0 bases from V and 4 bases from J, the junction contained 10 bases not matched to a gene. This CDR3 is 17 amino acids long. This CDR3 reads CARSLDGTAGAGNTIYF. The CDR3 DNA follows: TGTGCCAGAAGCTTGGATGGGACAGCGGGGGCCGGAAACACCATATATTTT.

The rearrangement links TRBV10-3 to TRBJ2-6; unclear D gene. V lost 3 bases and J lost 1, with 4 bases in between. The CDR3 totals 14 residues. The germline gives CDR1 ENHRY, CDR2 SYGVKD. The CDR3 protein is CAISDGSGANVLTF. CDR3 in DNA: TGTGCCATCAGTGACGGGTCTGGGGCCAACGTCCTGACTTTC.

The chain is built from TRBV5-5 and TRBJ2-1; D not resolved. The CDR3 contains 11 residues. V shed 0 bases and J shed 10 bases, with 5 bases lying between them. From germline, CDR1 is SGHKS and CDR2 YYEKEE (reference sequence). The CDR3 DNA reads TGTGCCAGCAGCTTGGCTGAGGAGCAGTTCTTC. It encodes CASSLAEEQFF.

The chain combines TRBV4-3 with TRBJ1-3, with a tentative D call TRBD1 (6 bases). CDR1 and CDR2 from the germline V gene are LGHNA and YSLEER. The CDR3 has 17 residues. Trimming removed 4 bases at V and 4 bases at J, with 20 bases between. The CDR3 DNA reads TGCGCCAGCAGCCTCGCCGCCTGGGACACTCGCGGAAACACCATATATTTT. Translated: CASSLAAWDTRGNTIYF.

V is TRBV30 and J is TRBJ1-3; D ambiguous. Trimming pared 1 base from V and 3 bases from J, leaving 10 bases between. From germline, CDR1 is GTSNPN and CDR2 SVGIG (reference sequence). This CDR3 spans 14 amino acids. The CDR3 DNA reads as TGTGCCTGGAGTGCAGGTTTCGTTGGAAACACCATATATTTT. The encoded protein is CAWSAGFVGNTIYF.

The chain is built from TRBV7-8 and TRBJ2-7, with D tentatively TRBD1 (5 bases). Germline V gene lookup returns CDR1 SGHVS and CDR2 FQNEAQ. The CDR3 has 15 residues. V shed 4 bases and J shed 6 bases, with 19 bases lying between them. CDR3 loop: CASSSQMGRDFEQYF. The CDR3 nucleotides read TGTGCCAGCAGCTCGCAAATGGGCAGGGATTTCGAGCAGTACTTC.